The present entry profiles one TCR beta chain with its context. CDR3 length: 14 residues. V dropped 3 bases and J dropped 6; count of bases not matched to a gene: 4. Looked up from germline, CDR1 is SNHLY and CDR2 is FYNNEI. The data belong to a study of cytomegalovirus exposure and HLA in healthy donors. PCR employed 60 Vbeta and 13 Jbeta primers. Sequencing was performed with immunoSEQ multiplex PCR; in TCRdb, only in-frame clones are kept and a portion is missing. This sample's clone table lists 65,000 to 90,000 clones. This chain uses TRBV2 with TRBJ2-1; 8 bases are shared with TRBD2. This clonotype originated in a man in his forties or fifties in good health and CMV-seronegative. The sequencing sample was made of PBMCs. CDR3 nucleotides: TGTGCCAGCAGTGAGTCGGGGGGGTTCAATGAGCAGTTCTTC. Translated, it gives CASSESGGFNEQFF.